This TCR beta chain was identified in a study of T cells in Graves' hyperthyroidism and ophthalmopathy. Patients affected by ophthalmopathy presented a Clinical Activity Score of at least 3, a NOSPECS grade of at least 4, and disease duration below 3 months. This CDR3 is built from 15 residues. The V gene's germline CDR1 is MGHRA and CDR2 YSYEKL. Worth noting for this clonotype: One junction end disagrees with the germline gene, perhaps due to a read error.

Using RNA transcripts as the source, TCR beta CDR3 regions were amplified. The study used the HTBI primer set for a first-round RT-PCR of the TCR CDR3. Using its own MiXCR run on the multiplex PCR reads, TCRdb lists one record per CDR3 protein. The data contain fewer than 550,000 distinct CDR3 sequences, 24% of them singletons. This receptor was obtained from a woman in her twenties or thirties with Graves' ophthalmopathy. The chain combines TRBV4-1 with TRBJ1-1; D possibly corresponds to TRBD1 (6 bases). Sequenced material: blood. The CDR3 region has the DNA TGCGCCAGCAGCCCAATACAGGGACGGGACACTGAAGCTCTCTTT. It yields the protein CASSPIQGRDTEALF.